This T cell receptor beta chain was identified in a study of vaccination and CD4 T cells after COVID-19. Study-wide results and limits: In convalescent patients, a median about 86% of post-vaccine SARS-CoV-2-reactive clones appeared only after vaccination.

Sequencing of the DNA from cultured CD4+ T cells was carried out with the Oncomine TCR Beta short-read assay. MiXCR, applied by TCRdb to the PCR reads, yields one record per CDR3 protein. The profile shows roughly 17,000 distinct CDR3 sequences, more than 45% of them singletons. The treatment here: 10-day PBMC culture with coronavirus spike peptide pools or control peptides (ViraFEST assay). Comment on this clonotype: The antigen is undetermined.

The CDR3 length is 15 residues. V was cut by 6 bases and J by 1 base, with 13 bases left in between. Germline CDR1 is MNHEY and CDR2 is SVGEGT. Material for sequencing was CD4+ T cells from blood, cultured in vitro. The chain joins TRBV6-2 or TRBV6-3 to TRBJ1-5; a weak D match, TRBD1 (5 bases). This sequence was found in a human donor who had recovered from COVID-19. CDR3 in amino acids: CASRSSGSSNQPQHF. In DNA form, the CDR3 reads TGTGCCAGCAGATCCTCAGGGTCGAGCAATCAGCCCCAGCATTTT.